This T cell receptor (beta chain) is from a study of blood T cell repertoires in COVID-19. Study information: The samples span acute and convalescent COVID-19 from the United States, Italy and Spain. Sources were T cells, B-cell-depleted T cells, or PBMCs; the material itself was cDNA or gDNA.

V was pared by 6 bases and J by 4 bases, with 18 bases between. CDR3 length: 15 amino acids. CDR1 PRHDT and CDR2 FYEKMQ come from the germline V gene (reference sequence). Per the original data handling: Amplification of reference gene primers was used by the study to estimate nucleated cell counts. Assay used: immunoSEQ multiplex PCR; TCRdb lists only in-frame clones, some missing. That table is the source of V, J and clone size, and D and trimming were worked out from the DNA. The table includes about 250,000 clones, around four fifths detected once. The sequence was collected from an older woman with active or convalescent COVID-19. The sample comprised peripheral blood. The V and J genes are TRBV13 and TRBJ1-1; no reliable D call. The DNA of the CDR3 is TGTGCCAGCAGTCCCTTTACCAGGCTGCGCACTGAAGCTTTCTTT. This gives the protein CASSPFTRLRTEAFF.